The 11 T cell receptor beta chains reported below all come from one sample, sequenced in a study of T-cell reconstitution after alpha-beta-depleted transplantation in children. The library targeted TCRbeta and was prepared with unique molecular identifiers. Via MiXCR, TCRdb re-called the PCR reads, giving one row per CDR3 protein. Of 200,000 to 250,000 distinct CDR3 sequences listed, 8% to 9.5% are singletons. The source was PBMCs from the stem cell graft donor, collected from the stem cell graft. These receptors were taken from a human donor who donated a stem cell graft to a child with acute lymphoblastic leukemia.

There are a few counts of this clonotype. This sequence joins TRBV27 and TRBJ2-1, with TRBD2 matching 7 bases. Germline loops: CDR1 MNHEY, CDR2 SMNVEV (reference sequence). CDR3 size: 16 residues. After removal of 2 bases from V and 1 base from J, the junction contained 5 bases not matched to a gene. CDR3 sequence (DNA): TGTGCCAGCAGTTTACCGGGACTAAAGTCCTACAATGAGCAGTTCTTC. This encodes CASSLPGLKSYNEQFF.

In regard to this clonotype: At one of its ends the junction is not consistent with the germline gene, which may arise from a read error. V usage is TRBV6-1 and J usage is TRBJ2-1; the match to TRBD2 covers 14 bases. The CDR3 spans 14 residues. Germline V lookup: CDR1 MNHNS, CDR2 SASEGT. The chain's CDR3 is CASSATSGGGSRVF. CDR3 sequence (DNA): TGTGCCAGCAGTGCGACTAGCGGGGGGGGGAGTAGGGTCTTC.

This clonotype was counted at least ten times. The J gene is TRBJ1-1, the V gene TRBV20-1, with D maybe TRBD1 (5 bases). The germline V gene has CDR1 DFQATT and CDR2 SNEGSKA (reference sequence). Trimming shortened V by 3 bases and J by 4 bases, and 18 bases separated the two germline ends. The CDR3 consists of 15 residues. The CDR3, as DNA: TGCAGTGCTAGTAGTGTTCGGGGGGTTGGCACTGAAGCTTTCTTT. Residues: CSASSVRGVGTEAFF.

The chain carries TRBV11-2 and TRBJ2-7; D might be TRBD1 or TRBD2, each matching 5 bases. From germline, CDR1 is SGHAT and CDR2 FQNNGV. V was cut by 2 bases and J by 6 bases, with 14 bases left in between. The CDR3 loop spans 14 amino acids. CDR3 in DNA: TGTGCCAGCAGCTTATACGGTGCAGGGACCGAGCAGTACTTC. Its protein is CASSLYGAGTEQYF.

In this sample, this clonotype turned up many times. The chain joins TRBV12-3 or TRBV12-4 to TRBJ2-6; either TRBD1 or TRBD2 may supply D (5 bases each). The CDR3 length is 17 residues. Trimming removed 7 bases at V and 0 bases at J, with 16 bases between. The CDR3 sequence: CASKGPGPHSGANVLTF. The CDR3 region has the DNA TGTGCCAGCAAGGGACCGGGACCTCACTCTGGGGCCAACGTCCTGACTTTC.

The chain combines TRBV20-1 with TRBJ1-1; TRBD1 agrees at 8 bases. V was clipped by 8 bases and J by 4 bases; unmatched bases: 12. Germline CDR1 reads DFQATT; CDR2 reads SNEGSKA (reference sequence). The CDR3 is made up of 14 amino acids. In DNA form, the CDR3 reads TGCAGTTCGTACGACAGGGGACGAGTCACTGAAGCTTTCTTT. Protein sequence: CSSYDRGRVTEAFF.

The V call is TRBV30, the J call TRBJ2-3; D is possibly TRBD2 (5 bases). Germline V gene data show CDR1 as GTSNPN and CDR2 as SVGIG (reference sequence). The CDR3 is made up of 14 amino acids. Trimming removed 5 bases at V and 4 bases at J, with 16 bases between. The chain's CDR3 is CAWASSLLADTQYF. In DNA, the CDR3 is TGTGCCTGGGCATCATCATTACTAGCAGATACGCAGTATTTT.

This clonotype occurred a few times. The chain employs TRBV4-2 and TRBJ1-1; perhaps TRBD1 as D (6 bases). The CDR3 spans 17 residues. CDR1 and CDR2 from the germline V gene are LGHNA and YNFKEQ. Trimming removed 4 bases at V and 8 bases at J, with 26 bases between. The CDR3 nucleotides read TGTGCCAGCAGCCGGCAGGACCGGGACACGACAGCCCCCGAAGCTTTCTTT. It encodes CASSRQDRDTTAPEAFF.

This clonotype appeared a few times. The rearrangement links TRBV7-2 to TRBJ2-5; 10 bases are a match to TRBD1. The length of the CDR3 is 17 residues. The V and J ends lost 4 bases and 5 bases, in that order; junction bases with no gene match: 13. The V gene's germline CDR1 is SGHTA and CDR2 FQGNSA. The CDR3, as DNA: TGTGCCAGCAGCTCAAGGATTAGGGACAGGGGTAGGGAGACCCAGTACTTC. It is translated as CASSSRIRDRGRETQYF.

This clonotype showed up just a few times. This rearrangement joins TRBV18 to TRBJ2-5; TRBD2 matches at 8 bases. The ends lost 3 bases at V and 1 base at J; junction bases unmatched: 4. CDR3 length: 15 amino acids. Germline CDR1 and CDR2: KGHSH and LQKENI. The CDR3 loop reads CASSPRTSFQETQYF. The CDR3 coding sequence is TGTGCCAGCTCACCTCGGACTAGCTTCCAAGAGACCCAGTACTTC.

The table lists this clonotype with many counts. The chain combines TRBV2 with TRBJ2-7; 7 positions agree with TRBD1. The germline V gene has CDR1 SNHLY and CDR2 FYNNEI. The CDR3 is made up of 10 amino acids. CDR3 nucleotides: TGTGGCTCAAGGGGGCTCGAGCAGTACTTC. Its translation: CGSRGLEQYF.